Listed below are T cell receptor beta chains from one sample, sequenced in a study of shared clonotypes between healthy human individuals. Assay used: immunoSEQ multiplex PCR; TCRdb lists only in-frame clones, some missing. The sample holds a few million clones, nearly 97% seen once. Sequences were obtained from naive CD4+ T cells sorted from blood. The receptors come from a man in his late teens or twenties in good health. CDR3s include the opening cysteine and the closing phenylalanine or tryptophan. The D gene is left open where the match is weak. For some rows the clone size is stated as once, few or many, or as a class when expanded; others skip it.

d_call j_call clone_size v_call cdr3_nt cdr3_aa
NA TRBJ1-3 NA TRBV18 TGTGCCAGCTCACCCAGCGACACCGGAAACACCATATATTTT CASSPSDTGNTIYF
NA TRBJ2-1 NA TRBV7-9 TGTGCCAGCAGCTTAATGGACGCCGACAATGAGCAGTTCTTC CASSLMDADNEQFF
TRBD2 TRBJ2-1 NA TRBV30 TGTGCCTGGAGTGTACTTAGGACTAGCGGGAGGGGACTGGCCGGGATGGACTACTACAATGAGCAGTTCTTC CAWSVLRTSGRGLAGMDYYNEQFF
NA TRBJ1-2 once TRBV30 TGTGCCTGGAGTCCCGGGCCAGGAGGCTACACCTTC CAWSPGPGGYTF
TRBD2 TRBJ2-1 NA TRBV6-5 TGTGCCAGCAGTTACTCCCTAGCGGGACACAATGAGCAGTTCTTC CASSYSLAGHNEQFF
NA TRBJ1-5 NA TRBV5-1 TGCGCCAGCAGCGTCGGAGTGAATCAGCCCCAGCATTTT CASSVGVNQPQHF
NA TRBJ1-2 NA TRBV7-9 TGTGCCAGCAGCCGAGACAGGAACGGCTACACCTTC CASSRDRNGYTF
NA TRBJ1-1 NA TRBV7-9 TGTGCCAGCAGCTTAGCTCACTTGGGACGTGCTATGAACACTGAAGCTTTCTTT CASSLAHLGRAMNTEAFF
NA TRBJ2-5 NA TRBV19 TGTGCCACCTCGACAAGGCCCAAAGAGACCCAGTACTTC CATSTRPKETQYF
NA TRBJ2-2 NA TRBV2 TGTGCCAGCAAGGGGGGAGCGGACACCGGGGAGCTGTTTTTT CASKGGADTGELFF
TRBD2 TRBJ2-5 NA TRBV29-1 TGCAGCGTAGCGGGAGGGGTCGAGACCCAGTACTTC CSVAGGVETQYF
TRBD1 TRBJ2-1 once TRBV11-2 TGTGCCAGCAGCTCCCGATGGCACCGGGACAGCTCCTACAATGAGCAGTTCTTC CASSSRWHRDSSYNEQFF
NA TRBJ1-2 NA TRBV27 TGTGCCAGCAGTTTATCGATGGCAGGTGGCAGTCGTGGCTACACCTTC CASSLSMAGGSRGYTF
NA TRBJ2-7 NA TRBV5-8 TGTGCCAGCAGCTTCTACAGGGTTGTCATCTACGAGCAGTACTTC CASSFYRVVIYEQYF
NA TRBJ2-1 NA TRBV5-6 TGTGCCAGCAGCTTGACCCGACAGGACATGAAATACAATGAGCAGTTCTTC CASSLTRQDMKYNEQFF
NA TRBJ2-2 once TRBV9 TGTGCCAGCAGCGTAGTAGGGGGAAGTACCGGGGAGCTGTTTTTT CASSVVGGSTGELFF
NA TRBJ1-6 NA TRBV6-1 TGTGCCAGCAGTGATATAGTGAGCTCCTATAATTCACCCCTCCACTTT CASSDIVSSYNSPLHF
TRBD2 TRBJ2-3 NA TRBV6-1 TGTGCCAGCAGGCTAGCGGGGTTCACAGATACGCAGTATTTT CASRLAGFTDTQYF
NA TRBJ1-2 few TRBV2 TGTGCCAGCAGTGGGACTGCCGGTGGCTATGGCTACACCTTC CASSGTAGGYGYTF
NA TRBJ1-1 few TRBV18 TGTGCCAGCTCACCCATGGGGAACACTGAAGCTTTCTTT CASSPMGNTEAFF
NA TRBJ1-5 NA TRBV6-1 TGTGCCAGCAGTGAAGTAGGGCGGCAGCCCCAGCATTTT CASSEVGRQPQHF
NA TRBJ1-1 once TRBV5-1 TGCGCCAGCAGCTATGGGACAATGAACACTGAAGCTTTCTTT CASSYGTMNTEAFF
NA TRBJ1-4 NA TRBV4-1 TGCGCCAGCAGCCAGTACCCGACCGGAGATAGGGAAAAACTGTTTTTT CASSQYPTGDREKLFF
NA TRBJ1-1 NA TRBV7-2 TGTGCCAGCAGCTTAGGCAGCAGATTGAACACTGAAGCTTTCTTT CASSLGSRLNTEAFF
NA TRBJ2-6 once TRBV5-4 TGTGCCAGCAGCGTCACAGGGTCCGGGGCCAACGTCCTGACTTTC CASSVTGSGANVLTF
TRBD2 TRBJ2-4 once TRBV5-8 TGTGCCAGCAGCCCTCGGGGGGGCCGGGACATTCAGTACTTC CASSPRGGRDIQYF
TRBD1 TRBJ2-2 NA TRBV7-9 TGTGCCAGCAGCTTAGACGACAGGGCTCTACCCGGGGAGCTGTTTTTT CASSLDDRALPGELFF
TRBD2 TRBJ2-7 NA TRBV28 TGTGCCAGCATCCCTCCGGGGAGGGCGTCCTACGAGCAGTACTTC CASIPPGRASYEQYF
NA TRBJ1-1 NA TRBV6-6 TGTGCCAGCAGTTATCCAGAATATAACACTGAAGCTTTCTTT CASSYPEYNTEAFF
TRBD1 TRBJ2-7 NA TRBV15 TGTGCCACCAGCAGATATCGGGACAGCGCCTACGAGCAGTACTTC CATSRYRDSAYEQYF
NA TRBJ1-5 NA TRBV6-1 TGTGCCAGCAATCCGACGAGCACCAGCAATCAGCCCCAGCATTTT CASNPTSTSNQPQHF
TRBD2 TRBJ2-1 NA TRBV5-6 TGTGCCAGCAGCCGCTTGGGACTAGCGGGGGGTATCAATGAGCAGTTCTTC CASSRLGLAGGINEQFF
TRBD2 TRBJ2-7 NA TRBV9 TGTGCCAGCGGGCCTCGGGGGGAGGGCCAGGGAGAGCAGTACTTC CASGPRGEGQGEQYF
NA TRBJ1-6 NA TRBV7-6 TGTGCCAGCAGCTTAAAGGGGTCTAATAATTCACCCCTCCACTTT CASSLKGSNNSPLHF
NA TRBJ2-2 NA TRBV6-6 TGTGCCAGCAGTTACGCGAACAGGATTGACACCGGGGAGCTGTTTTTT CASSYANRIDTGELFF
TRBD1 TRBJ1-5 NA TRBV2 TGTGCCAGCACCGGGACAGGGGGCTGGCAGCCCCAGCATTTT CASTGTGGWQPQHF
NA TRBJ2-3 NA TRBV5-4 TGTGCCCTCAGGAGGGGAAGCACAGATACGCAGTATTTT CALRRGSTDTQYF
NA TRBJ2-5 NA TRBV10-3 TGTGCCATCAGTGGGCCGATCCAAGAGACCCAGTACTTC CAISGPIQETQYF
NA TRBJ2-7 NA TRBV4-3 TGCGCCAGCAGCCAAGATAAAGATAGCTCGACATATTCCTACGAGCAGTACTTC CASSQDKDSSTYSYEQYF
NA TRBJ1-5 NA TRBV6-1 TGTGCCAGCAGTGGGCCGGGGCCCCAGCATTTT CASSGPGPQHF
NA TRBJ2-7 NA TRBV18 TGTGCCAGCTCACTCGGGCAGGCCTCATACGAGCAGTACTTC CASSLGQASYEQYF
NA TRBJ2-7 once TRBV11-2 TGTGCCAGCAGCCTAAGCGGGGTCCAGGGGGGCGAGCAGTACTTC CASSLSGVQGGEQYF
NA TRBJ2-7 NA TRBV10-1 TGCGCCAGCAGTGCTACAGGGCTCGAGCAGTACTTC CASSATGLEQYF
NA TRBJ2-7 NA TRBV7-8 TGTGCCAGCAGCCAACATAAAGGAGGAGTCTTCGAACCCCCGACCTACGAGCAGTACTTC CASSQHKGGVFEPPTYEQYF
NA TRBJ1-5 NA TRBV30 TGTGCCTGGAGTGTACGATCTGACAGCTTCAATCAGCCCCAGCATTTT CAWSVRSDSFNQPQHF
TRBD1 TRBJ2-1 NA TRBV10-3 TGTGCCATCAGTGAGACGACAGGGGGGTATCGTGAGCAGTTCTTC CAISETTGGYREQFF
NA TRBJ1-5 NA TRBV4-1 TGCGCCAGCAGCGAGGGCCTAAATCAGCCCCAGCATTTT CASSEGLNQPQHF
NA TRBJ1-5 NA TRBV7-6 TGTGCCAGCAGCTTAACCCCGAACAATCAGCCCCAGCATTTT CASSLTPNNQPQHF
NA TRBJ2-1 NA TRBV7-2 TGTGCCAGCAGCTTACGACGGGGCGATGAGCAGTTCTTC CASSLRRGDEQFF
TRBD1 TRBJ2-1 NA TRBV5-1 TGCGCCAGCAGCTTGGCGGACAGGGAAACCTACAATGAGCAGTTCTTC CASSLADRETYNEQFF
NA TRBJ1-5 once TRBV14 TGTGCCAGCAGCCAAGCAGCCGGGGTTAGCAATCAGCCCCAGCATTTT CASSQAAGVSNQPQHF
TRBD1 TRBJ1-2 NA TRBV5-6 TGTGCCAGCAGCTTGACAGGGGGCGATGGCTACACCTTC CASSLTGGDGYTF